This T cell receptor beta chain originates from a study of blood T cell repertoires in COVID-19. Study background: Samples representing acute and convalescent COVID-19 were sourced from the United States, Italy and Spain.

It was during active infection that Seattle patients were enrolled and then longitudinally followed. In the authors' workflow: Amplified reference gene primers provided the basis for estimating nucleated cell counts. Data came from immunoSEQ multiplex PCR; TCRdb stores just in-frame clones and leaves some out. V and J calls and clone size are copied from that table; D and trimming were computed from the DNA. The repertoire consists of over 45,000 clones, with roughly nine tenths occurring once and the leading ten covering around two fifths. In germline, CDR1 is MNHEY, CDR2 SVGEGT. The V end was cut by 2 bases, the J end by 10 bases, with 9 bases between. CDR3 length: 13 residues.

The rearrangement uses TRBV6-2 or TRBV6-3 and TRBJ1-6; no clear D. Source material: peripheral blood. This clonotype was obtained from a woman aged 55-69 years with COVID-19, enrolled during active disease. CDR3 in amino acids: CASSYGEGSPLHF. CDR3 DNA sequence: TGTGCCAGCAGTTACGGGGAGGGATCACCCCTCCACTTT.